A selection of T cell receptor beta chains follows, all from one sample in a study of T cells expressing NK-cell markers. Each CDR3 protein gets one entry in TCRdb, which reprocessed the 5' RACE reads and gives no DNA. The data show about 550,000 distinct CDR3 sequences, and the top ten clones hold less than 4.5%. What was sequenced was blood T cells: a sorted CD56 or NKG2C T cell subset, CD4+ or CD8+ T cells, or bulk PBMC T cells (not recorded which). Receptors originate from a man aged 18 to 30 in good health. CDR3s include the opening cysteine and the closing phenylalanine or tryptophan.

V: TRBV12-3/TRBV12-4
J: TRBJ1-6
CDR3: CASGTGSYNSPLHF

V: TRBV5-4
J: TRBJ1-2
CDR3: CASSFERGYGYTF

V: TRBV12-3/TRBV12-4
J: TRBJ2-6
CDR3: CASSFSSSLANVLTF

V: TRBV5-1
J: TRBJ1-1
CDR3: CASSSSAWVGTEAFF

V: TRBV7-9
J: TRBJ2-5
CDR3: CASSFRAWQETQYF

V: TRBV2
J: TRBJ2-3
CDR3: CASSEVAGDSDTQYF

V: TRBV5-1
J: TRBJ2-2
CDR3: CASSLPHGGANTGELFF

V: TRBV5-6
J: TRBJ2-2
CDR3: CASSLVTLRPGELFF

V: TRBV7-2
J: TRBJ2-2
CDR3: CASSGRGLTGELFF

V: TRBV14
J: TRBJ2-2
CDR3: CASSQHRTGVTDGELFF

V: TRBV15
J: TRBJ2-5
CDR3: CATSRGGGAPFHQETQYF

V: TRBV20-1
J: TRBJ2-1
CDR3: CSAYGTFKYNEQFF

V: TRBV7-8
J: TRBJ1-4
CDR3: CASSLQGTNEKLFF

V: TRBV3-1
J: TRBJ2-1
CDR3: CASSQGGSIAVSYNEQFF

V: TRBV5-1
J: TRBJ2-3
CDR3: CATALLSEDTQYF

V: TRBV28
J: TRBJ2-5
CDR3: CASSSSGRRGAETQYF

V: TRBV27
J: TRBJ1-2
CDR3: CASSIFANYGYTF

V: TRBV6-1
J: TRBJ2-5
CDR3: CASSDERAGEYF

V: TRBV3-1
J: TRBJ2-1
CDR3: CASSPSGGLVFEQFF

V: TRBV5-8
J: TRBJ2-5
CDR3: CASQPEGFWETQYF

V: TRBV7-3
J: TRBJ2-2
CDR3: CASSRNSGSLGTGELFF

V: TRBV7-9
J: TRBJ2-1
CDR3: CASSLEVEGRQFF

V: TRBV6-2/TRBV6-3
J: TRBJ2-5
CDR3: CASSGTLQETQYF

V: TRBV28
J: TRBJ2-1
CDR3: CASSYPLGQPHNEQFF

V: TRBV12-3/TRBV12-4
J: TRBJ2-2
CDR3: CASSLYAGLLSTGELFF

V: TRBV9
J: TRBJ2-1
CDR3: CASTQTGGTVNEQFF

V: TRBV19
J: TRBJ1-4
CDR3: CASSLGGQPNEKLFF

V: TRBV20-1
J: TRBJ2-1
CDR3: CSARSRGLPYNEQFF

V: TRBV11-2
J: TRBJ1-4
CDR3: CASSPRAREKLFF

V: TRBV28
J: TRBJ2-7
CDR3: CASSLIAAGGGFYEQYF

V: TRBV20-1
J: TRBJ2-3
CDR3: CSARRSGDSTDTQYF

V: TRBV18
J: TRBJ2-3
CDR3: CASSPGLAGTSSTDTQYF

V: TRBV7-9
J: TRBJ1-1
CDR3: CASSLRGQRTEAFF

V: TRBV12-3/TRBV12-4
J: TRBJ2-1
CDR3: CASQPGPDYNEQFF

V: TRBV12-3/TRBV12-4
J: TRBJ1-5
CDR3: CASSAPGQGYQPQHF

V: TRBV7-2
J: TRBJ2-7
CDR3: CASSRLAAGYEQYF

V: TRBV20-1
J: TRBJ2-1
CDR3: CSARQLGLDNEQFF

V: TRBV11-2
J: TRBJ2-1
CDR3: CASSLMGSGLYNEQFF

V: TRBV10-3
J: TRBJ2-1
CDR3: CAISDRDSSYNEQFF

V: TRBV28
J: TRBJ2-5
CDR3: CASSRQVYQETQYF

V: TRBV9
J: TRBJ2-3
CDR3: CASSVDPLVGIGYF

V: TRBV5-1
J: TRBJ2-1
CDR3: CASAGTSGAGGEQFF

V: TRBV11-2
J: TRBJ2-3
CDR3: CASSSLIAGAATDTQYF

V: TRBV7-9
J: TRBJ1-6
CDR3: CASSLAGQVNSPLHF

V: TRBV5-6
J: TRBJ2-1
CDR3: CASSLGTGRNEQFF

V: TRBV18
J: TRBJ1-2
CDR3: CASSNTATSLARIYGYTF

V: TRBV25-1
J: TRBJ1-2
CDR3: CASSEDLTGYTF

V: TRBV12-3/TRBV12-4
J: TRBJ2-1
CDR3: CASRTYPGQQFF

V: TRBV3-1
J: TRBJ2-7
CDR3: CASSHAGSEQYF

V: TRBV11-2
J: TRBJ2-3
CDR3: CASSEPYTETQYF

V: TRBV27
J: TRBJ2-7
CDR3: CASSTGSIYEQYF

V: TRBV12-3/TRBV12-4
J: TRBJ1-1
CDR3: CASKGQPIVNTEAFF

V: TRBV7-2
J: TRBJ2-3
CDR3: CASSLFIRGAGDTQYF